The source of this TCR beta chain is a study of blood T cell repertoires in COVID-19 (TCRdb year 2020). At the level of the whole study: The collaborator samples originated in the United States, Italy and Spain and spanned the acute and convalescent phases of COVID-19. Nearly every sample came with metadata listing a de-identified subject ID, COVID-19 status, age in years and sex. Where available, HLA class I and class II types were obtained from metadata supplied by the sample provider rather than from assay-based typing. The material from the prospective study consisted of cDNA or gDNA derived from T cells, B-cell-depleted T cells, or PBMCs. The repertoires were released in a freely available public database intended as a resource for research on the immune response to SARS-CoV-2. The dataset comprised deeply sampled blood TCRbeta repertoires from subjects exposed to, actively infected with, or recovered from COVID-19. Samples came from the ongoing ImmuneRACE study (first 160 participants) plus 1,254 subjects from 6 global collaborators.

As for this clone: Which antigen it targets is not known. One base away there is no much larger clone; base qualities are not given.

The collaborating institutions used their own protocols to collect whole blood in K2EDTA tubes. For TCRbeta analysis, collaborator samples were shipped as frozen whole blood, as isolated PBMCs, or as DNA extracted from either sample type. Results and caveats for the whole study, not just this receptor: How much clinical and demographic metadata was included differed by source and by participant, and the metadata was provided uncurated.

TCRbeta CDR3 regions were amplified from genomic DNA using the immunoSEQ Assay, a bias-controlled multiplex PCR. The original methods were these. Within the assay, amplification of reference gene primers was used to estimate how many nucleated cells each sample contained. To quantify the absolute abundance of each unique TCRbeta CDR3 rearrangement, sequence reads were collapsed and filtered. For each sample, productive Simpson clonality was calculated as the square root of Simpson's diversity index over productive rearrangements. TCRdb obtained this table from immuneACCESS and retained in-frame rearrangements with V and J assigned. These tables miss some clones; where compared with another copy, unresolved V genes account for less than half of the shortfall, and the remainder is unexplained. That table gives V, J and clone size, and the DNA gave D and trimming. Counted in this sample were around 170,000 clones; around 89% of them appeared once. The top ten clones comprise roughly 25% of the sample.

The sample taken for sequencing was peripheral blood. The receptor comes from a man aged 55 to 70 with acute or convalescent COVID-19.

The sequenced DNA: TGTGCCAGCAGCCAAGGCAGGTGGAGGGACACTGAAGCTTTCTTT. Translated, it reads CASSQGRWRDTEAFF. In this chain, TRBV27 is recombined with TRBJ1-1; no D gene can be assigned with confidence. V was cut back by 6 bases and J by 3 bases, leaving a gap of 17 bases between them. CDR1 is given as MNHEY and CDR2 as SMNVEV, both from the germline V gene (reference sequence). From the cysteine through the phenylalanine, the CDR3 covers 15 amino acids. Left in the record is the CDR3 DNA by itself, 45 bases read in frame from the first base.